The 19 T cell receptor beta chains below come from one sample, sequenced in a study of T cell responses to AZD1222 COVID-19 vaccine. Measured with immunoSEQ multiplex PCR; TCRdb has only the in-frame clones, and not every one. The sample consists of 75,000 to 100,000 clones, nearly 90% of them appearing once. Here the sequenced sample was peripheral blood, taken on day 0 of AZD1222 vaccination. The receptors were sampled from an adult in good health.

V gene TRBV6-5 combines with J gene TRBJ1-4; possibly TRBD1 for D (6 bases). This CDR3 spans 15 amino acids. The V end lost 0 bases, the J end lost 10 bases, and 15 bases lay between the germline ends. CDR1 and CDR2 (germline): MNHEY, SVGAGI. CDR3 protein: CASSYSAGELGKLFF. The DNA for the CDR3 is TGTGCCAGCAGTTACTCGGCAGGGGAGTTGGGAAAACTGTTTTTT.

The chain uses TRBV7-8 and TRBJ1-5; TRBD1 matches 11 bases. CDR1 SGHVS and CDR2 FQNEAQ come from the germline V gene. The CDR3 contains 16 residues. J lost 4 bases, V lost 5 bases, and 7 bases had no gene match. The CDR3 loop is CASSGRGQGVNQPQHF. The CDR3 nucleotides read TGTGCCAGCAGCGGGCGGGGACAGGGGGTGAATCAGCCCCAGCATTTT.

In this sample, this clone turned up a few times. The chain uses TRBV30 and TRBJ2-5; D gene ambiguous. The CDR3 extends over 12 amino acids. Germline V gene data show CDR1 as GTSNPN and CDR2 as SVGIG (reference sequence). Trimming pared 1 base from V and 0 bases from J, leaving 3 bases between. The CDR3 sequence is CAWSAYQETQYF. The CDR3 region has the DNA TGTGCCTGGAGTGCGTACCAAGAGACCCAGTACTTC. The variable domain in full, completed from reference TRBV30 and TRBJ2-5, reads SQTIHQWPATLVQPVGSPLSLECTVEGTSNPNLYWYRQAAGRGLQLLFYSVGIGQISSEVPQNLSASRPQDRQFILSSKKLLLSDSGFYLCAWSAYQETQYFGPGTRLLVL.

The chain carries TRBV6-5 and TRBJ1-2; D may be TRBD1 (5 bases). From germline, CDR1 is MNHEY and CDR2 SVGAGI. CDR3 size: 14 residues. V lost 2 bases, J lost 3 bases, and 10 bases lay in between. The CDR3 loop is CASSYRGRDYGYTF. CDR3 nucleotides: TGTGCCAGCAGTTACCGGGGACGAGACTATGGCTACACCTTC.

This rearrangement joins TRBV6-5 to TRBJ2-5; the match to TRBD2 covers 13 bases. CDR3 length: 15 amino acids. J was trimmed by 1 base and V by 6 bases; bases with no gene match: 2. Germline loops: CDR1 MNHEY, CDR2 SVGAGI. The CDR3 nucleotides are TGTGCCAGCAGAACTAGCGGGGGGGCCCAAGAGACCCAGTACTTC. It specifies CASRTSGGAQETQYF.

V is TRBV4-2 and J is TRBJ1-5; D remains unclear. CDR1 LGHNA and CDR2 YNFKEQ come from the germline V gene. This CDR3 region has 17 residues. Trimming cost V 1 base and J 8 bases, with 21 bases left between them. CDR3 DNA: TGTGCCAGCAGCCAAGGGTCGGCCGGTGGTAGGAGGGAGCCCCAGCATTTT. This translates into CASSQGSAGGRREPQHF.

V is TRBV18 and J is TRBJ1-3; TRBD1 matches at 9 bases. The CDR3 has 16 amino acids. V trimming: 3 bases; J trimming: 2 bases; junction bases outside the gene matches: 5. Germline V gene lookup returns CDR1 KGHSH and CDR2 LQKENI. The CDR3 protein is CASSPTGGNTGNTIYF. CDR3 DNA sequence: TGTGCCAGCTCACCTACAGGGGGCAATACTGGAAACACCATATATTTT.

The rearrangement joins TRBV28 to TRBJ1-1; no definite D call. Trimming shortened V by 3 bases and J by 8 bases, and 13 bases separated the two germline ends. The CDR3 consists of 13 residues. Germline V CDR1 and CDR2: MDHEN, SYDVKM. In DNA, the CDR3 is TGTGCCAGCAGTTTTACCCCCCCACTCGAAGCTTTCTTT. Translation: CASSFTPPLEAFF.

The chain couples TRBV11-2 to TRBJ2-1; TRBD2 agrees at 13 bases. Germline loops: CDR1 SGHAT, CDR2 FQNNGV. Trimming cost V 2 bases and J 9 bases; bases outside gene matches: 1. The CDR3 totals 14 residues. The CDR3: CASSLTSGGAEQFF. The CDR3 DNA sequence: TGTGCCAGCAGCTTAACTAGCGGGGGGGCTGAGCAGTTCTTC. The full variable domain, completed using reference TRBV11-2 and TRBJ2-1, is EAGVAQSPRYKIIEKRQSVAFWCNPISGHATLYWYQQILGQGPKLLIQFQNNGVVDDSQLPKDRFSAERLKGVDSTLKIQPAKLEDSAVYLCASSLTSGGAEQFFGPGTRLTVL.

This clone was counted once. The CDR3 DNA is TGTGCCACCAGCTCTTGGGATATGGGCTATGGCTACACCTTC. Its protein product is CATSSWDMGYGYTF. V is TRBV24-1 and J is TRBJ1-2; D remains unclear. From germline, CDR1 is KGHDR and CDR2 SFDVKD. Trimming took off 7 bases at V and 4 bases at J, with 15 bases between the two ends. The CDR3 is made up of 14 amino acids.

A remark on this clone: This sample also contains other DNA sequences that code for the same CDR3. CDR3 protein: CASSPPSSYEQYF. The CDR3 bases are TGTGCCAGCTCACCACCAAGCTCCTACGAGCAGTACTTC. The rearrangement joins TRBV18 to TRBJ2-7; no definite D call. Per the germline V gene, CDR1 is KGHSH and CDR2 is LQKENI. V lost 0 bases, J lost 0 bases, and 3 bases lay in between. The CDR3 sequence is 13 residues long.

The rearrangement uses TRBV6-5 and TRBJ1-2; D may be TRBD1 (5 bases). The CDR3 length is 13 residues. Germline V gene data show CDR1 as MNHEY and CDR2 as SVGAGI. Trimming cost V 2 bases and J 9 bases, with 13 bases left between them. CDR3 sequence reads: CASSYGEGSSYTF. In DNA form, the CDR3 reads TGTGCCAGCAGTTACGGGGAGGGGTCGAGCTACACCTTC.

The rearrangement joins TRBV5-4 to TRBJ2-1, with D perhaps TRBD1 (6 bases). The length of the CDR3 is 13 residues. Germline V gene sequence: CDR1 SGHNT, CDR2 YYREEE (reference sequence). Trimming stripped 2 bases from V and 5 bases from J, with 8 bases between. For the CDR3, the DNA is TGTGCCAGCAGCTTCGGGACAAACAATGAGCAGTTCTTC. Translated: CASSFGTNNEQFF.

V is TRBV7-2 and J is TRBJ2-5; TRBD1 matches at 10 bases. V shed 8 bases, J shed 4 bases, and the junction held 13 bases outside the gene matches. The CDR3 extends over 16 amino acids. Germline CDR1 is SGHTA and CDR2 is FQGNSA. The CDR3 bases are TGTGCCAGCGGGACAGGGGCCTCAAGAGATATAGAGACCCAGTACTTC. Translation: CASGTGASRDIETQYF.

This clone was recorded only once. V is TRBV6-2 or TRBV6-3 and J is TRBJ2-3; 7 bases match TRBD2. Germline V gene sequence: CDR1 MNHEY, CDR2 SVGEGT. This CDR3 has 15 amino acids. The junction had 10 bases not matched to a gene; V was cut back by 6 bases and J by 4 bases. The CDR3 is CASRPEGRGSDTQYF. The CDR3 nucleotides are TGTGCCAGCAGACCTGAGGGGCGGGGGTCAGATACGCAGTATTTT.

This chain connects TRBV20-1 to TRBJ1-2; TRBD1 matches at 7 bases. The junction had 8 bases not matched to a gene; V was cut back by 2 bases and J by 14 bases. The CDR3 extends over 11 amino acids. Germline lookup yields CDR1 DFQATT and CDR2 SNEGSKA (reference sequence). CDR3 in DNA: TGCAGTGCTAGAAGACAGGGAAATTGGACCTTC. Amino acids: CSARRQGNWTF.

The chain carries TRBV30 and TRBJ1-3, with a tentative D call TRBD1 (5 bases). V was shortened by 2 bases and J by 2 bases, with 13 bases between the two germline ends. The CDR3 consists of 15 residues. Germline loops: CDR1 GTSNPN, CDR2 SVGIG (reference sequence). The CDR3 is CAWSIAWDAGNTIYF. CDR3 sequence (DNA): TGTGCCTGGAGTATCGCATGGGACGCTGGAAACACCATATATTTT.

The chain joins TRBV4-1 to TRBJ1-5; no clear D. The CDR3 sequence is 16 residues long. Germline V CDR1 and CDR2: MGHRA, YSYEKL. With 1 base removed from V and 4 bases from J, the gap between germline ends came to 14 bases. CDR3 residues: CASSQGPTEINQPQHF. Written as DNA, the CDR3 is TGCGCCAGCAGCCAAGGCCCGACCGAAATTAATCAGCCCCAGCATTTT.

The gene calls are TRBV5-1 and TRBJ1-5; a weak D match, TRBD1 (6 bases). Germline CDR1 reads SGHRS; CDR2 reads YFSETQ. The CDR3 is made up of 15 amino acids. Trimming left V 0 bases short and J 0 bases short, with 7 bases between. CDR3 protein: CASSLAGDSNQPQHF. CDR3 nucleotide sequence: TGCGCCAGCAGCTTGGCAGGGGATAGCAATCAGCCCCAGCATTTT.